A single T cell receptor (beta chain) is shown here with its context. In germline, CDR1 is MGHDK, CDR2 SYGVNS. CDR3 size: 17 residues. The V end was cut by 6 bases, the J end by 0 bases, with 18 bases between. This sample is part of a study of T cells in Graves' hyperthyroidism and ophthalmopathy. From RNA transcripts, TCR beta CDR3 regions were amplified. During a first-round RT-PCR of the TCR CDR3, the HTBI primer set was used. Each CDR3 protein gets one entry after TCRdb re-called the multiplex PCR reads with MiXCR. The sample records under 300,000 distinct CDR3 sequences, about 20% being singletons.

Sequencing was done on a sample of blood. The V call is TRBV25-1, the J call TRBJ2-1; D gene unclear. The receptor's source is a man aged 25 to 40 with Graves' ophthalmopathy. The chain's CDR3 is CASSAGQRLSSYNEQFF. CDR3 bases: TGTGCCAGCAGCGCCGGGCAGCGCCTAAGCTCCTACAATGAGCAGTTCTTC.